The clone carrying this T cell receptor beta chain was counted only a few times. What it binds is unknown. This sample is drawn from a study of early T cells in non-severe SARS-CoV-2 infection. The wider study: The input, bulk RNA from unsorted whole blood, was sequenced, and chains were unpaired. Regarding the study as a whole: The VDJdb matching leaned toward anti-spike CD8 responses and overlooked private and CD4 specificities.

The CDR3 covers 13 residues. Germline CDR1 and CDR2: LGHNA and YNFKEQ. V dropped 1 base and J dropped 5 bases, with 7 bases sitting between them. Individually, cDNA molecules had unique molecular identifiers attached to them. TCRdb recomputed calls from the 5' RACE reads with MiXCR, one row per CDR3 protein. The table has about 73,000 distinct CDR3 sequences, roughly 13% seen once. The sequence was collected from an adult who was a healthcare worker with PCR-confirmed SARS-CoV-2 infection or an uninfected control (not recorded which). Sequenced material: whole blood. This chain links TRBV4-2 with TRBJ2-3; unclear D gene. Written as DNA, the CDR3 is TGTGCCAGCAGCCAAGGAGGAAAAGATACGCAGTATTTT. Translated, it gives CASSQGGKDTQYF.